Listed here are 17 T cell receptor beta chains from one sample, sequenced in a study of OX40 agonist ivuxolimab in advanced cancers. Sequenced by immunoSEQ multiplex PCR; TCRdb stores in-frame clones only, minus some. The sample contains more than 55,000 clones, roughly 80% of which appear only once. Sequenced here: CD4+ or CD8+ T cells sorted from blood, sampled in a trial of the OX40 agonist ivuxolimab. The receptors come from an adult with an advanced solid tumor such as melanoma, head and neck, liver or kidney cancer.

In this sample, this clone turned up once. V usage is TRBV28 and J usage is TRBJ2-1, with TRBD1 identical over 8 bases. Germline V lookup: CDR1 MDHEN, CDR2 SYDVKM. The CDR3 covers 15 residues. The V gene end was trimmed by 5 bases and the J gene end by 7 bases; junction bases not matched to a gene: 10. CDR3 sequence: CASSPTGEVRNEQFF. In nucleotides, the CDR3 is TGTGCCAGCAGTCCGACAGGGGAGGTACGGAATGAGCAGTTCTTC.

This chain links TRBV2 with TRBJ1-1, with D unclear. The CDR3 length is 11 residues. The germline CDR1 and CDR2 sequences are SNHLY and FYNNEI. Trimming removed 10 bases from V and 1 base from J, with 7 bases in between. CDR3 loop: CATRENTEAFF. In DNA form, the CDR3 reads TGTGCCACCCGGGAGAACACTGAAGCTTTCTTT.

Remarks on this clone: Germline and junction disagree at one end, which may indicate a read error. The rearrangement joins TRBV29-1 to TRBJ2-1; 8 bases line up with TRBD2. Germline values: CDR1 SQVTM, CDR2 ANQGSEA. This CDR3 spans 12 amino acids. This CDR3 reads CSVEAGVAEQFF. The CDR3 DNA sequence: TGCAGCGTCGAAGCGGGAGTGGCTGAGCAGTTCTTC.

This clone was detected once. The chain combines TRBV6-5 with TRBJ2-1; 11 bases align to TRBD2. The CDR3 is 15 amino acids. The germline V gene has CDR1 MNHEY and CDR2 SVGAGI. The junction had 4 bases not matched to a gene; V was cut back by 5 bases and J by 4 bases. The CDR3 coding sequence is TGTGCCAGCAGTCGGGGACTAGCGGATTACAATGAGCAGTTCTTC. Translation gives CASSRGLADYNEQFF.

The V and J genes are TRBV6-5 and TRBJ2-5; D remains ambiguous. Germline CDR1 and CDR2: MNHEY and SVGAGI. Trimming left V 0 bases short and J 1 base short, with 6 bases between. The CDR3 is 14 amino acids. CDR3 amino acids: CASSYSGIQETQYF. The CDR3 nucleotides are TGTGCCAGCAGTTACTCGGGGATCCAAGAGACCCAGTACTTC.

This rearrangement joins TRBV19 to TRBJ1-1; D gene uncertain. The CDR3 has 14 amino acids. V was pared by 1 base and J by 5 bases, with 11 bases between. CDR1 and CDR2 from the germline V gene are LNHDA and SQIVND (reference sequence). CDR3 DNA: TGTGCCAGTAGTATAGGGCTCGCGGGAACTGAAGCTTTCTTT. It codes for CASSIGLAGTEAFF.

This sequence joins TRBV7-9 and TRBJ2-3; D is possibly TRBD1 or TRBD2 (6 bases each). This CDR3 contains 15 residues. Between the trimmed V and J ends, which lost 0 bases and 9 bases, there was a span of 16 bases. Germline V lookup: CDR1 SEHNR, CDR2 FQNEAQ (reference sequence). The CDR3 sequence: CASSLARGGDNTQYF. As DNA, the CDR3 is TGTGCCAGCAGCTTAGCCAGGGGCGGGGATAACACGCAGTATTTT.

This sequence joins TRBV18 and TRBJ1-1, with a tentative D call TRBD1 (5 bases). Germline V gene lookup returns CDR1 KGHSH and CDR2 LQKENI. CDR3 length: 16 residues. V was shortened by 3 bases and J by 0 bases, with 14 bases between the two germline ends. DNA of the CDR3: TGTGCCAGCTCACCGTCGGGGGTGGCGGTGAACACTGAAGCTTTCTTT. It is translated as CASSPSGVAVNTEAFF.

This chain connects TRBV27 to TRBJ1-1; no firm D call. V lost 1 base to trimming and J lost 1 base, with 7 bases between them. CDR3 length equals 14 residues. Per the germline V gene, CDR1 is MNHEY and CDR2 is SMNVEV (reference sequence). The CDR3 nucleotides read TGTGCCAGCAGTTTATGGTCAGGGAACACTGAAGCTTTCTTT. This codes for CASSLWSGNTEAFF.

The chain employs TRBV19 and TRBJ2-7, with TRBD2 identical over 8 bases. V dropped 4 bases and J dropped 5; count of bases not matched to a gene: 7. The CDR3 is 14 amino acids. The germline CDR1 and CDR2 sequences are LNHDA and SQIVND (reference sequence). CDR3 nucleotide sequence: TGTGCCAGTAGTACGGGCGGGGGGTTTAACGAGCAGTACTTC. This sequence encodes CASSTGGGFNEQYF.

This sequence joins TRBV7-9 and TRBJ1-6, with a possible D match to TRBD1 (5 bases). Germline V CDR1 and CDR2: SEHNR, FQNEAQ (reference sequence). The CDR3 loop spans 14 amino acids. Trimming pared 6 bases from V and 5 bases from J, leaving 11 bases between. The CDR3 DNA sequence: TGTGCCAGCAGGGGGGTAGGTGATAATTCACCCCTCCACTTT. It yields the protein CASRGVGDNSPLHF.

This chain joins TRBV7-5 and TRBJ1-1; the table names TRBD1, a call not compared with the DNA. TRBV7-5 is listed as a pseudogene. The CDR3 sequence is 16 residues long. This CDR3 is CVRSLKEGAGGTEAFF. The CDR3 DNA sequence: TGTGTCAGAAGCCTCAAGGAAGGGGCAGGCGGCACTGAAGCTTTCTTT.

This chain links TRBV30 with TRBJ2-5, with a possible D match to TRBD1 (6 bases). The germline CDR1 and CDR2 sequences are GTSNPN and SVGIG (reference sequence). This CDR3 comprises 14 residues. V lost 3 bases and J lost 7, with 18 bases in between. CDR3 sequence: CAWSAGTSSRTQYF. In DNA form, the CDR3 reads TGTGCCTGGAGCGCCGGGACAAGTTCTCGGACCCAGTACTTC.

This clone was seen more than once but under ten times. This rearrangement joins TRBV5-1 to TRBJ2-1, with 10 bases fitting TRBD1. CDR3 length: 16 amino acids. V trimming: 0 bases; J trimming: 3 bases; junction bases outside the gene matches: 3. The V gene's germline CDR1 is SGHRS and CDR2 YFSETQ. In DNA form, the CDR3 reads TGCGCCAGCAGCTTGGACGGACAGGGGGTCTACAATGAGCAGTTCTTC. As protein: CASSLDGQGVYNEQFF.

The chain joins TRBV6-4 to TRBJ2-2; D possibly uses TRBD1 or TRBD2 (5 bases each). CDR1 is MRHNA and CDR2 is SNTAGT in the germline V gene. The CDR3 extends over 14 amino acids. V lost 4 bases and J 5 bases, leaving 11 bases between the germline ends. The CDR3 protein is CASSAFGGTGELFF. In DNA form, the CDR3 reads TGTGCCAGCAGTGCCTTTGGGGGAACCGGGGAGCTGTTTTTT.

V gene TRBV5-1 combines with J gene TRBJ2-5; D is possibly TRBD2 (6 bases). Germline V lookup: CDR1 SGHRS, CDR2 YFSETQ. The CDR3 has 13 amino acids. V was cut by 6 bases and J by 4 bases, with 13 bases left in between. The CDR3 nucleotides read TGCGCCAGCACTTTCCAGGGAGGAGAGACCCAGTACTTC. Its protein is CASTFQGGETQYF.

The chain links TRBV11-2 to TRBJ2-2; 7 bases match TRBD1. Germline-derived CDR1 and CDR2 are SGHAT and FQNNGV. CDR3 length: 14 amino acids. Unmatched junction bases numbered 5, after V lost 7 bases and J lost 3 bases. The chain's CDR3 is CASTKDRDTGELFF. The CDR3 nucleotides are TGTGCCAGCACCAAAGACAGGGACACCGGGGAGCTGTTTTTT.